A selection of T cell receptor beta chains follows, all from one sample in a study of cytomegalovirus exposure and HLA in healthy donors. Produced via immunoSEQ multiplex PCR; TCRdb's table is partial and in-frame only. The top ten hold 3.5% to 4.5% of the sample, which has about 100,000 clones, about 80% seen once. The sequenced sample was PBMCs. These receptors were taken from a female donor in good health and CMV-seropositive. Each CDR3 is given with its conserved first and last residue. Fields, in order: J gene, CDR3 length, D gene, V gene, clone size, CDR3 protein, CDR3 DNA. A D gene is named only where the DNA matches it firmly. Only some rows state a clone size, as once, few, many or a class for expanded clones.

>TRBJ2-3|18|TRBD2|TRBV4-3|NA
CASSQDWRIAGGPDTQYF
TGCGCCAGCAGCCAAGATTGGAGGATAGCGGGGGGACCAGATACGCAGTATTTT
>TRBJ2-1|15|TRBD2|TRBV11-2|once
CASSLAGTTSPEQFF
TGTGCCAGCAGCTTAGCGGGGACTACCAGTCCTGAGCAGTTCTTC
>TRBJ1-2|15|NA|TRBV7-9|once
CASSNRIVLSYGYTF
TGTGCCAGCAGCAACAGGATTGTGCTATCATATGGCTACACCTTC
>TRBJ2-7|15|NA|TRBV19|NA
CASRRGLLGDYEQYF
TGTGCCAGTAGGCGGGGACTGTTGGGGGACTACGAGCAGTACTTC
>TRBJ2-7|19|NA|TRBV4-1|once
CASSPLTGGDAGGPHEQYF
TGCGCCAGCAGCCCCCTGACAGGGGGCGATGCGGGAGGGCCACACGAGCAGTACTTC
>TRBJ2-1|14|TRBD2|TRBV6-1|NA
CASSEMTSGGEQFF
TGTGCCAGCAGTGAAATGACTAGCGGGGGGGAGCAGTTCTTC
>TRBJ2-1|16|NA|TRBV15|NA
CATSKPDTTAYNEQFF
TGTGCCACCAGCAAGCCGGACACGACAGCATACAATGAGCAGTTCTTC
>TRBJ2-7|16|TRBD1|TRBV10-2|few
CASSALRQGSSYEQYF
TGCGCCAGCAGTGCCCTTCGACAGGGTAGTTCCTACGAGCAGTACTTC
>TRBJ1-2|14|TRBD1|TRBV19|NA
CASTTLDRGHGYTF
TGTGCCAGTACCACTCTGGACAGGGGGCATGGCTACACCTTC
>TRBJ2-2|18|TRBD2|TRBV19|NA
CASSIGGGSGRLPGELFF
TGTGCCAGTAGTATAGGGGGTGGCAGCGGGAGACTGCCCGGGGAGCTGTTTTTT
>TRBJ1-6|15|TRBD1|TRBV6-5|NA
CASSPDRGEYSPLHF
TGTGCCAGCAGCCCCGACAGGGGGGAATATTCACCCCTCCACTTT
>TRBJ2-1|14|NA|TRBV4-2|NA
CASSQEAGVNEQFF
TGTGCCAGCAGCCAAGAAGCCGGGGTCAATGAGCAGTTCTTC
>TRBJ2-1|13|NA|TRBV30|NA
CAWSTTQTGEQFF
TGTGCCTGGAGTACAACCCAGACAGGAGAGCAGTTCTTC
>TRBJ1-3|15|NA|TRBV6-1|NA
CASRRRGEAGNTIYF
TGTGCCAGCAGACGCCGAGGGGAGGCTGGAAACACCATATATTTT
>TRBJ1-1|15|NA|TRBV6-5|NA
CASSYSPLSNTEAFF
TGTGCCAGCAGTTACTCCCCGCTATCGAACACTGAAGCTTTCTTT
>TRBJ2-1|13|NA|TRBV9|NA
CASSVGQDNEQFF
TGTGCCAGCAGCGTTGGGCAGGACAATGAGCAGTTCTTC
>TRBJ1-2|16|NA|TRBV4-1|few
CASSQSRTVANYGYTF
TGCGCCAGCAGCCAATCCCGGACAGTCGCTAACTATGGCTACACCTTC
>TRBJ1-3|15|NA|TRBV27|NA
CASSLQGTPGNTIYF
TGTGCCAGCAGTTTACAGGGAACCCCTGGAAACACCATATATTTT
>TRBJ1-1|14|TRBD1|TRBV5-1|NA
CASSAGQGAAEAFF
TGCGCCAGCAGCGCGGGACAGGGGGCAGCTGAAGCTTTCTTT
>TRBJ2-7|16|TRBD2|TRBV14|NA
CASSQIGSGGRVEQYF
TGTGCCAGCAGCCAAATCGGGTCGGGAGGTCGGGTGGAGCAGTACTTC
>TRBJ2-1|18|NA|TRBV4-2|NA
CASSQDQEGSESYNEQFF
TGTGCCAGCAGCCAAGATCAGGAGGGGTCGGAGTCCTACAATGAGCAGTTCTTC
>TRBJ1-2|16|NA|TRBV4-1|NA
CASSQGSALTNYGYTF
TGCGCCAGCAGCCAAGGCAGCGCCCTCACTAACTATGGCTACACCTTC
>TRBJ2-2|16|TRBD2|TRBV19|NA
CASSLLAGGRGGELFF
TGTGCCAGTAGTCTACTAGCGGGGGGGCGTGGCGGGGAGCTGTTTTTT
>TRBJ2-2|14|NA|TRBV7-9|NA
CASSFHGFPGELFF
TGTGCCAGCAGCTTTCACGGGTTTCCCGGGGAGCTGTTTTTT
>TRBJ1-1|17|NA|TRBV21-1|NA
CASSKPPQGMGNTEAFF
TGTGCCAGCAGCAAACCCCCCCAGGGGATGGGGAACACTGAAGCTTTCTTT
>TRBJ1-6|15|NA|TRBV19|NA
CASSPLGQVNSPLHF
TGTGCCAGTAGTCCTCTGGGACAAGTTAATTCACCCCTCCACTTT
>TRBJ2-1|17|NA|TRBV6-1|NA
CASSEPWSSRPGNEQFF
TGTGCCAGCAGTGAACCTTGGTCTTCTCGTCCGGGGAATGAGCAGTTCTTC
>TRBJ2-7|14|TRBD1|TRBV5-1|NA
CASSWDSEFYEQYF
TGCGCCAGCAGCTGGGACAGCGAATTCTACGAGCAGTACTTC
>TRBJ2-1|16|TRBD2|TRBV11-3|NA
CASSGGSGVGYNEQFF
TGTGCCAGCAGCGGGGGTAGCGGGGTGGGTTACAATGAGCAGTTCTTC
>TRBJ2-7|14|TRBD1|TRBV7-2|NA
CASSPTGVPYEQYF
TGTGCCAGCAGCCCGACAGGGGTTCCCTACGAGCAGTACTTC
>TRBJ2-1|15|TRBD2|TRBV5-4|NA
CASSVSGGAYNEQFF
TGTGCCAGCAGCGTAAGCGGGGGTGCCTACAATGAGCAGTTCTTC
>TRBJ1-1|14|TRBD1|TRBV25-1|NA
CASIGQGLNTEAFF
TGTGCCAGCATTGGACAGGGGCTGAACACTGAAGCTTTCTTT
>TRBJ2-1|17|TRBD2|TRBV5-1|NA
CASSLGGELAGVGEQFF
TGCGCCAGCAGCTTGGGAGGGGAGCTAGCGGGAGTCGGGGAGCAGTTCTTC
>TRBJ1-4|17|NA|TRBV19|NA
CASSRQGVRRTNEKLFF
TGTGCCAGTAGCCGACAAGGGGTCCGGCGGACTAATGAAAAACTGTTTTTT
>TRBJ2-7|16|TRBD2|TRBV5-6|NA
CASSLWSQGLKYEQYF
TGTGCCAGCAGCTTGTGGAGCCAGGGACTAAAATACGAGCAGTACTTC
>TRBJ1-6|15|TRBD1|TRBV11-3|once
CASSLGTGKNSPLHF
TGTGCCAGCAGCCTCGGGACAGGGAAAAATTCACCCCTCCACTTT
>TRBJ2-7|14|TRBD1|TRBV7-9|NA
CASSFTGGMYEQYF
TGTGCCAGCAGTTTCACAGGGGGTATGTACGAGCAGTACTTC
>TRBJ2-2|16|NA|TRBV5-6|NA
CASSRIPGHNTGELFF
TGTGCCAGCAGCAGAATTCCGGGACATAACACCGGGGAGCTGTTTTTT
>TRBJ2-1|18|TRBD2|TRBV7-7|NA
CASSPQPSSGPTYNEQFF
TGTGCCAGCAGCCCGCAGCCTTCTAGCGGACCTACTTACAATGAGCAGTTCTTC
>TRBJ2-1|15|NA|TRBV18|NA
CASSPKGSSYNEQFF
TGTGCCAGCTCACCCAAGGGGTCCTCCTACAATGAGCAGTTCTTC
>TRBJ1-2|14|NA|TRBV5-5|NA
CASSLGSGTTYYTF
TGTGCCAGCAGCTTGGGGTCCGGGACAACCTACTACACCTTC
>TRBJ1-1|14|NA|TRBV30|NA
CAWSVRGGNTEAFF
TGTGCCTGGAGTGTACGGGGGGGGAACACTGAAGCTTTCTTT
>TRBJ1-5|14|NA|TRBV5-1|NA
CASSPTGNNQPQHF
TGCGCCAGCAGCCCTACAGGGAACAATCAGCCCCAGCATTTT
>TRBJ2-7|17|NA|TRBV7-2|NA
CASSSSPTSFGYYEQYF
TGTGCCAGCAGCTCCTCCCCCACTAGCTTCGGTTACTACGAGCAGTACTTC
>TRBJ2-2|14|NA|TRBV18|NA
CASSPSLNTGELFF
TGTGCCAGCTCACCGTCACTGAACACCGGGGAGCTGTTTTTT
>TRBJ2-7|14|NA|TRBV5-1|NA
CASSPAAATYEQYF
TGCGCCAGCAGTCCCGCCGCGGCCACCTACGAGCAGTACTTC
>TRBJ2-5|12|NA|TRBV18|NA
CASSTDSRTQYF
TGTGCCAGCTCGACAGATTCACGGACCCAGTACTTC
>TRBJ2-5|13|NA|TRBV5-1|NA
CASSLEGIETQYF
TGCGCCAGCAGCCTGGAGGGGATAGAGACCCAGTACTTC
>TRBJ1-4|15|TRBD1|TRBV6-5|NA
CASSWDSRTGEKLFF
TGTGCCAGCAGCTGGGACAGTCGGACGGGCGAAAAACTGTTTTTT
>TRBJ2-1|15|TRBD2|TRBV7-9|NA
CASSLTSAIYNEQFF
TGTGCCAGCAGCTTAACTAGCGCGATCTACAATGAGCAGTTCTTC
>TRBJ2-7|14|TRBD1|TRBV18|NA
CASSPRQGAEEQYF
TGTGCCAGCTCACCAAGACAGGGGGCTGAAGAGCAGTACTTC
>TRBJ2-3|15|TRBD1|TRBV30|NA
CAWTFGQGLTDTQYF
TGTGCCTGGACCTTCGGACAGGGGCTCACAGATACGCAGTATTTT
>TRBJ1-4|17|NA|TRBV5-1|once
CASSLGFDTATNEKLFF
TGCGCCAGCAGCTTGGGGTTTGACACCGCAACTAATGAAAAACTGTTTTTT